This TCR beta chain was captured in a study of blood T cells in healthy people across ages. Findings and caveats of the study: Naive T cell percentage by flow cytometry tracked strongly with beta diversity.

This clonotype was detected ten times or more. Its antigen is still unknown. V dropped 2 bases and J dropped 5; count of bases not matched to a gene: 4. Germline V gene sequence: CDR1 SGHDT, CDR2 YYEEEE. The CDR3 has 14 residues. The second PCR ran about 6 to 12 cycles with a sample-barcoded 5' primer and J-beta primers. TCRdb re-called the 5' RACE reads through MiXCR, storing one row per CDR3 protein. This repertoire shows approximately 810,000 distinct CDR3 sequences, about 28% found once; its top ten account for roughly 17%. This sequence was found in an elderly woman in good health. The specimen was blood. The chain uses TRBV5-6 and TRBJ2-1; 7 nucleotides match TRBD1. In DNA, the CDR3 is TGTGCCAGCAGCTTCCCTACAGGGGACAATGAGCAGTTCTTC. Amino acid sequence: CASSFPTGDNEQFF.